Following are 9 T cell receptor beta chains from one sample sequenced in a study of blood T cells in healthy people across ages. Sample-barcoded 5' priming and a J-beta primer mix drove a second PCR of roughly 7 to 11 cycles. TCRdb reprocessed the 5' RACE reads via MiXCR and lists one record per CDR3 protein. This table holds around 790,000 distinct CDR3 sequences, 40% to 50% found once. Sequencing input: blood. The source is a man in his fifties or sixties in good health.

This rearrangement joins TRBV9 to TRBJ2-1, with D hard to call. This CDR3 is built from 14 residues. V dropped 3 bases and J dropped 8 bases, with 15 bases sitting between them. Germline V lookup: CDR1 SGDLS, CDR2 YYNGEE. CDR3 sequence: CASSAGEQYDEQFF. The CDR3 nucleotides read TGTGCCAGCAGCGCAGGAGAACAGTACGATGAGCAGTTCTTC.

The rearrangement joins TRBV20-1 to TRBJ1-5, with unresolved D. The germline V gene encodes CDR1 DFQATT and CDR2 SNEGSKA (reference sequence). This CDR3 has 13 residues. The V and J ends lost 6 bases and 1 base respectively, with 10 bases between them. The CDR3 bases are TGCAGTGCCAGGACCCGGAGCAATCAGCCCCAGCATTTT. This sequence encodes CSARTRSNQPQHF.

In its sample, this clonotype was seen a few times. V and J are TRBV12-3 or TRBV12-4 and TRBJ2-2, with D hard to call. Trimming pared 3 bases from V and 6 bases from J, leaving 8 bases between. The CDR3 runs 13 residues. The CDR3 is CASSFGSSGELFF. As DNA, the CDR3 is TGTGCCAGCAGTTTTGGGTCGTCCGGGGAGCTGTTTTTT.

This rearrangement joins TRBV20-1 to TRBJ2-5; 13 bases align to TRBD2. The germline gives CDR1 DFQATT, CDR2 SNEGSKA (reference sequence). The length of the CDR3 is 15 residues. V gave up 3 bases and J gave up 1 base; unmatched junction bases: 2. For the CDR3, the DNA is TGCAGTGCTAGTGGACTAGCGGGGGCCCAAGAGACCCAGTACTTC. Residues: CSASGLAGAQETQYF.

V is TRBV5-6 and J is TRBJ1-5; D is undetermined. Looked up from germline, CDR1 is SGHDT and CDR2 is YYEEEE. This CDR3 is 14 amino acids long. The V end was cut by 4 bases, the J end by 5 bases, with 13 bases between. The CDR3 reads CASSHCRLDQPQHF. The CDR3, as DNA: TGTGCCAGCAGCCACTGCAGGCTCGATCAGCCCCAGCATTTT.

The chain joins TRBV6-1 to TRBJ1-6, with TRBD1 identical over 7 bases. Germline V lookup: CDR1 MNHNS, CDR2 SASEGT. Losses at the gene ends were 6 bases for V and 9 bases for J; bases not matched to a gene: 5. This CDR3 region has 13 residues. The CDR3 region is CASRGTAGSPLHF. The CDR3 DNA reads as TGTGCCAGCAGGGGGACAGCGGGTTCACCCCTCCACTTT.

The chain employs TRBV7-9 and TRBJ1-1; 7 bases agree with TRBD1. The CDR3 length is 14 residues. The trim removed 6 bases at V and 0 bases at J, leaving 4 bases unmatched. Germline V CDR1 and CDR2: SEHNR, FQNEAQ (reference sequence). CDR3 protein: CASRTGALNTEAFF. The DNA for the CDR3 is TGTGCCAGCAGAACAGGGGCCCTGAACACTGAAGCTTTCTTT.

J is TRBJ1-2 and V is TRBV18; D is uncertain. V gave up 3 bases and J gave up 4 bases, with 9 bases separating them. Germline V gene sequence: CDR1 KGHSH, CDR2 LQKENI. CDR3 length: 13 residues. CDR3 DNA sequence: TGTGCCAGCTCACCTAAGGTTTTCTATGGCTACACCTTC. Its translation: CASSPKVFYGYTF.

The chain recombines TRBV7-2 with TRBJ2-6, with D perhaps TRBD1 (7 bases). Germline V gene lookup returns CDR1 SGHTA and CDR2 FQGNSA. The V and J ends lost 0 bases and 1 base respectively, with 13 bases between them. This CDR3 has 18 amino acids. The CDR3 spells CASSLARDRISGANVLTF. CDR3 coding DNA: TGTGCCAGCAGCTTAGCGCGGGACAGAATATCTGGGGCCAACGTCCTGACTTTC.